The present TCR beta chain was sequenced within a study of blood T cell repertoires in COVID-19. In the study overall: Italy, Spain and the United States were the sources of the convalescent and acute COVID-19 samples. T cells, B-cell-depleted T cells, or PBMCs supplied cDNA or gDNA.

CDR1 is SGHRS and CDR2 is YFSETQ in the germline V gene. The J segment lost 3 bases and the V segment lost 4 bases, leaving 10 bases of the junction unmatched. The CDR3 sequence is 17 residues long. In the original analysis: Quantification of nucleated cells was approximated via reference gene primer amplification. Some clones are missing from TCRdb's copy, which holds only in-frame ones; the method was immunoSEQ multiplex PCR. Clonal size and the V and J genes are those of that table, whereas D and trimming came from the DNA. The repertoire consists of around 100,000 clones, with approximately 81% occurring once and the leading ten covering 9.5% to 15%.

The V call is TRBV5-1, the J call TRBJ2-1, with TRBD2 matching over 10 bases. Sequences were obtained from peripheral blood. This clonotype was sampled from a human donor in a cohort sampled during active COVID-19. The CDR3 DNA sequence: TGCGCCAGCAGCACCGCCGGGACTAGCGTTAGCTACAATGAGCAGTTCTTC. This encodes CASSTAGTSVSYNEQFF. Filled out from reference TRBV5-1 and TRBJ2-1, the complete variable domain reads KAGVTQTPRYLIKTRGQQVTLSCSPISGHRSVSWYQQTPGQGLQFLFEYFSETQRNKGNFPGRFSGRQFSNSRSEMNVSTLELGDSALYLCASSTAGTSVSYNEQFFGPGTRLTVL.